The clone carrying this TCR beta chain was counted a single time. Antigen unknown. The protocol was immunoSEQ multiplex PCR, while the TCRdb copy is restricted to in-frame clones and leaves out a portion. Of approximately 30,000 clones in the sample, approximately 78% were seen once. The record originates from a study of T cell responses to AZD1222 COVID-19 vaccine. Study-wide points: Clonal diversity was possibly underestimated, and white British individuals and females predominated among donors. A rise in Spike-specific TCR breadth and depth followed two AZD1222 doses.

The V and J ends lost 10 bases and 8 bases respectively, with 20 bases between them. Germline lookup yields CDR1 MNHEY and CDR2 SVGAGI. The CDR3 is 13 residues long. This sequence joins TRBV6-5 and TRBJ1-2; possible D gene TRBD1, 5 bases. The sequences come from peripheral blood, collected on day 0 of AZD1222 vaccination. The clonotype originates from an adult in good health. The CDR3 nucleotides read TGTGCCACGGCCTCCGCAGGGTTTAACGGCTACACCTTC. Protein sequence: CATASAGFNGYTF.